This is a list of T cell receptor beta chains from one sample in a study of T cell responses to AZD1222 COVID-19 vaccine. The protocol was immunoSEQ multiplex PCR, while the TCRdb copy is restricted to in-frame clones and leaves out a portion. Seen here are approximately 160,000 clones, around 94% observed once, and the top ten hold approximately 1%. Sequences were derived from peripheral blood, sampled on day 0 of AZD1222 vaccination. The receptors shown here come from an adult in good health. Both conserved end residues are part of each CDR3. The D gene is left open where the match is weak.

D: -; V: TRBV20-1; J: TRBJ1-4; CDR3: CSASDTQPTNEKLFF
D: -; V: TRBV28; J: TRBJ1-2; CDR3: CASTPPGGTYGYTF
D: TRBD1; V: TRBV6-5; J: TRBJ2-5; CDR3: CASTPGGTETQYF
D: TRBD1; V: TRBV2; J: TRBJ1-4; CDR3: CASSEGGQGASNEKLFF
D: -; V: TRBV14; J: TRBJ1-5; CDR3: CASSRGQTYSNQPQHF
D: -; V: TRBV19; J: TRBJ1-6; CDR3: CASSTADWGATYSPLHF
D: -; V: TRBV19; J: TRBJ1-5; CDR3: CASSMAGAGLSNQPQHF
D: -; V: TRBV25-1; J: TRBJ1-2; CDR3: CASSHNYGYTF
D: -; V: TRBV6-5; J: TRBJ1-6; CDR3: CASSLRVKNSPLHF
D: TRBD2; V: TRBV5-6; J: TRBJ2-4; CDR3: CASSLVAGVAKNIQYF
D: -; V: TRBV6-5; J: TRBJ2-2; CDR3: CASRNLNTGELFF
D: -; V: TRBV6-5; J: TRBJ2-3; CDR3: CASSSSPSDTQYF
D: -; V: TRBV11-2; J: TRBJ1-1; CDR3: CASSQGTEAFF
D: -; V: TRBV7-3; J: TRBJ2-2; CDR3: CASSPELGPQGPGELFF
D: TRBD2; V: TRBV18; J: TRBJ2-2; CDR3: CASSPIDAVLAATGELFF
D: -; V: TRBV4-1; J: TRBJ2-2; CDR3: CASSPRGAGELFF
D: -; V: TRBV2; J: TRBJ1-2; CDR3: CASSEIRGSNGYTF
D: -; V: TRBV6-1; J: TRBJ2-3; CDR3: CASSEGDAGENTDTQYF
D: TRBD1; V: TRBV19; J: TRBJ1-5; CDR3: CASSISFVRGLNQPQHF
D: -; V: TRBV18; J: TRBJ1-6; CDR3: CASSPAGYSPLHF
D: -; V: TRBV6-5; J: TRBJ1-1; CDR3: CASTPPAGAGSEAFF
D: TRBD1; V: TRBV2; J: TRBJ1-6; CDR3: CASKGGTGTTPLHF
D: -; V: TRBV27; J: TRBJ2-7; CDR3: CASSRYGGSSYEQYF
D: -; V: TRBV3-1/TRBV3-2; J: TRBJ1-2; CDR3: CASRTTGLGGYTF
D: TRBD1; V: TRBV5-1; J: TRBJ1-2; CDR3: CASAQGDRTYGYTF
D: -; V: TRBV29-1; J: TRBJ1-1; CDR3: CSVAPKLGNTEAFF
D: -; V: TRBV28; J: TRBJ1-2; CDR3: CASSLDGNYGYTF